The 21 T cell receptor beta chains below were found in one sample sequenced in a study of blood T cell repertoires in COVID-19. TCRdb keeps only in-frame clones here, not all; method: immunoSEQ multiplex PCR. Here the sample spans 250,000 to 300,000 clones, 89% being singletons. Input material: peripheral blood. The receptors stem from a man over 45 with acute or convalescent COVID-19.

The rearrangement uses TRBV12-5 and TRBJ1-1; D is undetermined. With 7 bases removed from V and 5 bases from J, the gap between germline ends came to 14 bases. Germline CDR1 is LGHNT and CDR2 is FRNRAP. The CDR3 covers 13 residues. Here the CDR3 reads CASAKPGQTEAFF. CDR3 nucleotide sequence: TGTGCTAGTGCCAAACCCGGTCAAACTGAAGCTTTCTTT. The entire variable domain, with the rest obtained from reference TRBV12-5 and TRBJ1-1, is as follows: DARVTQTPRHKVTEMGQEVTMRCQPILGHNTVFWYRQTMMQGLELLAYFRNRAPLDDSGMPKDRFSAEMPDATLATLKIQPSEPRDSAVYFCASAKPGQTEAFFGQGTRLTVV.

The rearrangement links TRBV6-5 to TRBJ1-2; perhaps TRBD1 as D (5 bases). Trimming removed 6 bases at V and 8 bases at J, with 22 bases between. CDR1 is MNHEY and CDR2 is SVGAGI in the germline V gene. The CDR3 runs to 15 residues. In DNA form, the CDR3 reads TGTGCCAGCAGACCCCTCCAGGGTTTGGCTGGGGGCTACACCTTC. It specifies CASRPLQGLAGGYTF.

This chain connects TRBV18 to TRBJ1-1, with 9 bases that match TRBD1. This CDR3 comprises 15 residues. Trimming at V came to 6 bases and at J to 4 bases, leaving 9 bases not matched to a gene. Germline V lookup: CDR1 KGHSH, CDR2 LQKENI. The CDR3 nucleotides are TGTGCCAGCTCGCCAACAGGGGGCGCGGCCACTGAAGCTTTCTTT. The encoded protein is CASSPTGGAATEAFF. The whole variable domain, filled in from reference TRBV18 and TRBJ1-1, reads NAGVMQNPRHLVRRRGQEARLRCSPMKGHSHVYWYRQLPEEGLKFMVYLQKENIIDESGMPKERFSAEFPKEGPSILRIQQVVRGDSAAYFCASSPTGGAATEAFFGQGTRLTVV.

This clone was observed a single time. The CDR3 DNA sequence: TGCAGCGCTCTGACTAGCGGGTTTTCCTACGAGCAGTACTTC. This gives the protein CSALTSGFSYEQYF. The V call is TRBV29-1, the J call TRBJ2-7; 10 bases map to TRBD2. There are 14 residues in the CDR3. Germline CDR1 SQVTM, CDR2 ANQGSEA. V was pared by 7 bases and J by 1 base, with 7 bases of the junction left unmatched.

CDR3 bases: TGTGCCATCAGATTCCGGGACAGGGAGGCCGGGGAGCTGTTTTTT. It encodes CAIRFRDREAGELFF. The V call is TRBV10-3, the J call TRBJ2-2; TRBD1 matches at 9 bases. Germline V CDR1 and CDR2: ENHRY, SYGVKD. V shed 6 bases and J 6 bases; nucleotides not matched to a gene: 8. The CDR3 is made up of 15 amino acids.

The V gene is TRBV5-1, the J gene TRBJ2-5; 7 bases fit TRBD1. Germline V gives CDR1 SGHRS, CDR2 YFSETQ. V gave up 0 bases and J gave up 5 bases; unmatched junction bases: 7. CDR3 length: 15 amino acids. The CDR3 is CASSLEQGFSETQYF. The CDR3 DNA reads as TGCGCCAGCAGCTTGGAACAGGGGTTTTCGGAGACCCAGTACTTC.

The chain links TRBV2 to TRBJ2-1; D uncertain. This CDR3 spans 17 amino acids. Per the germline V gene, CDR1 is SNHLY and CDR2 is FYNNEI. Deletions cut 2 bases from V and 0 bases from J, with 14 bases between. DNA of the CDR3: TGTGCCAGCAGTGAATTGGTGACTTCTTTCTCCTACAATGAGCAGTTCTTC. Its protein is CASSELVTSFSYNEQFF.

A few counts support this clone. The chain couples TRBV7-8 to TRBJ2-1, with D possibly TRBD2 on 7 matching bases. CDR3 size: 15 residues. The V end lost 9 bases, the J end lost 3 bases, and 18 bases lay between the germline ends. From germline, CDR1 is SGHVS and CDR2 FQNEAQ. The CDR3 is CASVLGGPRYNEQFF. For the CDR3, the DNA is TGTGCCAGTGTCCTGGGGGGGCCCCGCTACAATGAGCAGTTCTTC.

This chain uses TRBV18 with TRBJ2-5; D might be TRBD1 (6 bases). Germline V gene lookup returns CDR1 KGHSH and CDR2 LQKENI. CDR3 length: 14 amino acids. V lost 1 base to trimming and J lost 1 base, with 7 bases between them. CDR3 bases: TGTGCCAGCTCACCACAGGGGGTCCAAGAGACCCAGTACTTC. Translation: CASSPQGVQETQYF.

The CDR3 here is CASRAGQGWTGELFF. In DNA form, the CDR3 reads TGCGCCAGCAGGGCTGGACAGGGGTGGACCGGGGAGCTGTTTTTT. The chain recombines TRBV5-1 with TRBJ2-2, with 9 nucleotides matching TRBD1. J lost 5 bases, V lost 5 bases, and 7 bases had no gene match. The germline CDR1 and CDR2 sequences are SGHRS and YFSETQ. The CDR3 is 15 residues long.

J is TRBJ1-1 and V is TRBV11-1; D gene ambiguous. The CDR3 has 12 residues. V lost 3 bases, J lost 3 bases, and 5 bases lay in between. In germline, CDR1 is SGHAT, CDR2 FQDESV (reference sequence). CDR3 DNA sequence: TGTGCCAGCAGCTTCGCGGACACTGAAGCTTTCTTT. Residues: CASSFADTEAFF.

The rearrangement joins TRBV15 to TRBJ2-7; tentative D call: TRBD1 (6 bases). V dropped 5 bases and J dropped 3 bases, with 14 bases sitting between them. CDR3 length: 14 amino acids. The germline CDR1 and CDR2 sequences are LNHNV and YYDKDF (reference sequence). The CDR3 nucleotides read TGTGCCACCAGCGGGGATACAGGGAACTACGAGCAGTACTTC. It codes for CATSGDTGNYEQYF.

The CDR3 spells CASSSGDGYTF. The CDR3 DNA is TGTGCCAGCAGTTCGGGGGATGGCTACACCTTC. The chain combines TRBV6-2 or TRBV6-3 with TRBJ1-2; D perhaps matches TRBD1 (5 bases). V lost 4 bases to trimming and J lost 6 bases, with 6 bases between them. The germline V gene encodes CDR1 MNHEY and CDR2 SVGEGT. The CDR3 length is 11 residues.

The V and J genes are TRBV5-4 and TRBJ1-2; 8 bases align to TRBD1. The CDR3 is 16 amino acids. V was clipped by 3 bases and J by 6 bases; unmatched bases: 13. Germline V gene sequence: CDR1 SGHNT, CDR2 YYREEE (reference sequence). CDR3 region: CASSYPGDRGFNGYTF. The DNA for the CDR3 is TGTGCCAGCAGCTACCCTGGAGACAGGGGTTTCAATGGCTACACCTTC.

The V call is TRBV4-1, the J call TRBJ2-1; D remains unclear. The V gene's germline CDR1 is MGHRA and CDR2 YSYEKL. V was cut by 1 base and J by 7 bases, with 14 bases left in between. The CDR3 is made up of 15 amino acids. The CDR3 loop is CASSQGAQIQNEQFF. The CDR3 DNA follows: TGCGCCAGCAGCCAAGGGGCCCAGATACAAAATGAGCAGTTCTTC.

The chain links TRBV6-5 to TRBJ2-5, with 7 bases that match TRBD1. Trimming took 6 bases from V and 5 from J; bases not matched to a gene: 6. This CDR3 is 13 amino acids long. The V gene's germline CDR1 is MNHEY and CDR2 SVGAGI. The CDR3: CASRRQGAETQYF. In DNA form, the CDR3 reads TGTGCCAGCAGAAGACAGGGAGCGGAGACCCAGTACTTC.

The gene calls are TRBV19 and TRBJ1-2; 12 positions agree with TRBD1. Per the germline V gene, CDR1 is LNHDA and CDR2 is SQIVND (reference sequence). This CDR3 spans 17 amino acids. After removal of 5 bases from V and 7 bases from J, the junction contained 14 bases not matched to a gene. The CDR3, as DNA: TGTGCCAGTAGTGAAACCGGGACAGGGGGCGAGGTGCGTGGCTACACCTTC. Amino acid sequence: CASSETGTGGEVRGYTF.

The CDR3 spells CASSRAGLALYNEQFF. CDR3 nucleotide sequence: TGTGCCAGCAGCCGCGCAGGACTAGCGTTATACAATGAGCAGTTCTTC. The chain carries TRBV5-8 and TRBJ2-1; 9 positions agree with TRBD2. The junction had 9 bases not matched to a gene; V was cut back by 4 bases and J by 4 bases. Looked up from germline, CDR1 is SGHTS and CDR2 is YDEGEE. This CDR3 contains 16 residues.

This clone was observed once. The chain employs TRBV5-5 and TRBJ2-6; 8 nucleotides align to TRBD1. Germline V lookup: CDR1 SGHKS, CDR2 YYEKEE (reference sequence). V lost 4 bases to trimming and J lost 5 bases; unmatched junction nucleotides: 14. This CDR3 contains 18 residues. CDR3 loop: CASSAHRDRYPRANVLTF. DNA for the CDR3: TGTGCCAGCAGCGCTCACCGGGACAGGTATCCCCGGGCCAACGTCCTGACTTTC.

The V gene is TRBV9, the J gene TRBJ1-2, with 8 positions matching TRBD1. The CDR3 contains 16 residues. The germline gives CDR1 SGDLS, CDR2 YYNGEE. Trimming took 3 bases from V and 6 from J; bases not matched to a gene: 13. The chain's CDR3 is CASSARTGTDGDGYTF. For the CDR3, the DNA is TGTGCCAGCAGCGCCAGGACAGGGACCGATGGGGATGGCTACACCTTC.

This clone is a singleton in its sample. The junction differs from germline at one of its ends, possibly a read error. This chain connects TRBV7-7 to TRBJ2-2, with D maybe TRBD2 (5 bases). The CDR3 extends over 19 amino acids. In germline, CDR1 is SSHAT, CDR2 FNYEAQ (reference sequence). Here the CDR3 DNA reads TGTGCTAGCAGCTTTGGACTGACTCGTTTCCCAACGGTAACCGGGGAGCTGTTTTTT. Translation: CASSFGLTRFPTVTGELFF.